The 20 T cell receptor beta chains below were found in one sample sequenced in a study of early T cells in non-severe SARS-CoV-2 infection. In TCRdb, the 5' RACE reads were re-called with MiXCR into one record per CDR3 protein. Here the sample spans around 57,000 distinct CDR3 sequences, about a tenth being singletons. Sequencing was carried out using whole blood. The receptor set was obtained from an adult who was a healthcare worker with PCR-confirmed SARS-CoV-2 infection or an uninfected control (not recorded which).

This clonotype was seen more than once but under ten times. An end of the junction does not agree with germline; a read error may underlie this. The rearrangement uses TRBV6-1 and TRBJ2-2; D tentatively reads TRBD1 or TRBD2 (6 bases each). The CDR3 consists of 14 residues. Germline V gives CDR1 MNHNS, CDR2 SASEGT. The chain's CDR3 is CATLGGFNTGELFF. In nucleotides, the CDR3 is TGTGCCACCCTAGGGGGGTTCAACACCGGGGAGCTTTTTTTT.

This clonotype was observed many times. This chain uses TRBV2 with TRBJ2-3; D possibly corresponds to TRBD2 (6 bases). Germline V gives CDR1 SNHLY, CDR2 FYNNEI. The CDR3 has 16 amino acids. The V end was cut by 6 bases, the J end by 3 bases, with 19 bases between. CDR3 bases: TGTGCCAGCAGCGGGGGTCCCAGAGATTTAACAGATACGCAGTATTTT. Translation: CASSGGPRDLTDTQYF.

This sequence joins TRBV12-3 or TRBV12-4 and TRBJ1-6; D call uncertain. V was trimmed by 6 bases and J by 5 bases, leaving 11 bases between them. There are 14 residues in the CDR3. CDR3 nucleotides: TGTGCCAGCAGCAGACAAGGACATAATTCACCCCTCCACTTT. Its translation is CASSRQGHNSPLHF.

V and J are TRBV29-1 and TRBJ2-3; no reliable D call. V lost 5 bases and J lost 0, with 3 bases in between. CDR3 length equals 11 residues. Germline V CDR1 and CDR2: SQVTM, ANQGSEA. This chain's CDR3 is CSVSSTDTQYF. The CDR3, as DNA: TGCAGCGTTTCGAGCACAGATACGCAGTATTTT.

This sequence joins TRBV29-1 and TRBJ1-5, with 7 bases fitting TRBD1. Germline trimming cut 8 bases from V and 4 bases from J; bases unmatched to any gene: 17. CDR1 and CDR2 (germline): SQVTM, ANQGSEA. This CDR3 has 16 amino acids. In DNA, the CDR3 is TGCAGCCAACTCGGGACAGTCCAATGGACTAATCAGCCCCAGCATTTT. It translates to CSQLGTVQWTNQPQHF.

V usage is TRBV20-1 and J usage is TRBJ1-2, with D perhaps matching TRBD1 (6 bases). The CDR3 sequence is 14 residues long. Germline CDR1 DFQATT, CDR2 SNEGSKA (reference sequence). Trimming took off 6 bases at V and 12 bases at J, with 26 bases between the two ends. The CDR3 DNA reads as TGCAGTGCCAGGGGTCGGCTACCCCTTCTAGGTCACACCTTC. It yields the protein CSARGRLPLLGHTF.

The V gene is TRBV12-3 or TRBV12-4, the J gene TRBJ2-3; no reliable D call. V was trimmed by 3 bases and J by 0 bases, leaving 10 bases between them. The length of the CDR3 is 15 residues. This CDR3 reads CASSFKGPSTDTQYF. CDR3 coding DNA: TGTGCCAGCAGTTTTAAGGGCCCAAGCACAGATACGCAGTATTTT.

The sample holds many counts of this clonotype. The chain employs TRBV29-1 and TRBJ2-3; 7 nucleotides agree with TRBD2. The germline CDR1 and CDR2 sequences are SQVTM and ANQGSEA. Losses at the gene ends were 7 bases for V and 5 bases for J; bases not matched to a gene: 12. This CDR3 comprises 14 residues. The CDR3 sequence: CSAPIGGREDTQYF. The CDR3 nucleotides are TGCAGCGCCCCCATCGGGGGGAGGGAAGATACGCAGTATTTT.

This clonotype was seen more than once but under ten times. The V and J genes are TRBV20-1 and TRBJ2-7, with D tentatively TRBD2 (7 bases). The CDR3 covers 15 residues. V gave up 0 bases and J gave up 5 bases, with 17 bases separating them. The germline V gene has CDR1 DFQATT and CDR2 SNEGSKA (reference sequence). In DNA, the CDR3 is TGCAGTGCTAGAGATCCGCGGGGGCGCGGCGACGAGCAGTACTTC. Its protein product is CSARDPRGRGDEQYF.

The chain joins TRBV4-1 to TRBJ2-1; TRBD2 matches at 13 bases. Trimming at V came to 2 bases and at J to 8 bases, leaving 6 bases not matched to a gene. Germline lookup yields CDR1 MGHRA and CDR2 YSYEKL. The CDR3 consists of 16 residues. The CDR3 DNA reads as TGCGCCAGCAGCCAACTACTAGCGGGGGGGCCCTATGAGCAGTTCTTC. Its translation is CASSQLLAGGPYEQFF.

This clonotype has a handful of counts. This rearrangement joins TRBV28 to TRBJ1-3; D is ambiguous. The V end was cut by 8 bases, the J end by 0 bases, with 11 bases between. CDR1 and CDR2 (germline): MDHEN, SYDVKM. The CDR3 runs 14 residues. The CDR3 reads CASAGHFSGNTIYF. As DNA, the CDR3 is TGTGCCAGCGCCGGGCACTTCTCTGGAAACACCATATATTTT.

In its sample, this clonotype was seen many times. The chain uses TRBV6-6 and TRBJ1-5; D is unresolved. The germline V and J ends were trimmed by 7 bases and 1 base, with 14 bases remaining between them. The CDR3 covers 15 residues. The germline gives CDR1 MNHNY, CDR2 SVGAGI (reference sequence). DNA for the CDR3: TGTGCCAGCATTCGAGGTAGTGAGAGCAATCAGCCCCAGCATTTT. It encodes CASIRGSESNQPQHF.

Comments on this clonotype: A much larger clone is a single base away; this may be a read error. The genes are TRBV12-3 or TRBV12-4 and TRBJ2-5, with D tentatively TRBD1 (6 bases). This CDR3 region has 15 residues. CDR3 sequence reads: CASSLSQGMAETRYF. The CDR3 region has the DNA TGTGCCAGCAGTTTGTCACAGGGTATGGCAGAGACCCGGTACTTC.

In its sample, this clonotype was seen many times. The chain links TRBV30 to TRBJ2-3, with D uncertain. Between the trimmed V and J ends, which lost 4 bases and 4 bases, there was a span of 9 bases. The CDR3 is 12 residues long. In germline, CDR1 is GTSNPN, CDR2 SVGIG (reference sequence). The CDR3 DNA is TGTGCCTGGACCCAGTCGGCAGATACGCAGTATTTT. Translated, it gives CAWTQSADTQYF.

A few counts support this clonotype. The chain couples TRBV20-1 to TRBJ2-3; the match to TRBD2 covers 9 bases. The CDR3 contains 15 residues. V dropped 0 bases and J dropped 5; count of bases not matched to a gene: 6. Germline V gene lookup returns CDR1 DFQATT and CDR2 SNEGSKA (reference sequence). The CDR3 DNA sequence: TGCAGTGCTAGAGAGGTAGCGGGGGAAGGAGATACGCAGTATTTT. Amino acid sequence: CSAREVAGEGDTQYF.

V gene TRBV7-2 combines with J gene TRBJ2-3; TRBD2 matches 7 bases. The V gene's germline CDR1 is SGHTA and CDR2 FQGNSA. Trimming at V came to 3 bases and at J to 10 bases, leaving 4 bases not matched to a gene. The CDR3 has 12 residues. CDR3: CASSFGGGAQYF. In nucleotides, the CDR3 is TGTGCCAGCAGCTTCGGTGGGGGGGCGCAGTATTTT.

V gene TRBV2 combines with J gene TRBJ2-3; D unclear. The germline gives CDR1 SNHLY, CDR2 FYNNEI. V was cut by 7 bases and J by 3 bases, with 5 bases left in between. The length of the CDR3 is 11 residues. Written as DNA, the CDR3 is TGTGCCAGCACCGAGACAGATACGCAGTATTTT. Translated: CASTETDTQYF.

This clonotype was seen ten or more times. The chain is built from TRBV11-2 and TRBJ2-3; a weak D match, TRBD2 (6 bases). V gave up 1 base and J gave up 0 bases, with 17 bases separating them. This CDR3 is 18 amino acids long. The germline V gene encodes CDR1 SGHAT and CDR2 FQNNGV. The CDR3 is CASSLGGLGGYSTDTQYF. The CDR3 DNA reads as TGTGCCAGCAGCTTAGGGGGCCTCGGGGGATATAGCACAGATACGCAGTATTTT.

This clonotype was found a few times. This CDR3 reads CASSFGRINEKLFF. The CDR3 coding sequence is TGTGCCAGCAGTTTCGGACGGATTAATGAAAAACTGTTTTTT. V is TRBV5-6 and J is TRBJ1-4; no definite D call. In germline, CDR1 is SGHDT, CDR2 YYEEEE. The CDR3 sequence is 14 residues long. The V gene lost 5 bases and the J gene lost 4 bases, with 12 bases spanning the gap.

In its sample, this clonotype was seen many times. This chain connects TRBV10-1 to TRBJ1-1; a weak D match, TRBD1 (6 bases). Germline CDR1 reads WNHNN; CDR2 reads SYGVQD (reference sequence). CDR3 length: 13 amino acids. Between the trimmed V and J ends, which lost 10 bases and 0 bases, there was a span of 12 bases. The CDR3: CATATGLNTEAFF. The CDR3 coding sequence is TGCGCCACCGCGACAGGCTTGAACACTGAAGCTTTCTTT.